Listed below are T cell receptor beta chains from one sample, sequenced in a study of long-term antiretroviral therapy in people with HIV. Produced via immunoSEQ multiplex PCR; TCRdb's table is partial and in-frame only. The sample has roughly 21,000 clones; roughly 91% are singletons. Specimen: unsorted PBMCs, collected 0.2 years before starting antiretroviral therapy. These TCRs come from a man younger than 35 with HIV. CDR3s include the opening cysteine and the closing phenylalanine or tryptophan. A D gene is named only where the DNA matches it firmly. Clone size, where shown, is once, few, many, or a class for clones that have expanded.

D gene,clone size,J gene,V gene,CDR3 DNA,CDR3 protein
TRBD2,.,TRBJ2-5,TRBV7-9,TGTGCCAGCAGCTGGGCGACTAGCGGGAGGGCCTTAGAGACCCAGTACTTC,CASSWATSGRALETQYF
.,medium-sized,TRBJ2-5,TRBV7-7,TGTGCTAGCAGCCCAGCACGGGGGTTGGAGACCCAGTACTTC,CASSPARGLETQYF
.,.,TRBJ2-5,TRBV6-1,TGTGCCACCTACGGACACCTCGGGCAGGGGACCCAGTACTTC,CATYGHLGQGTQYF
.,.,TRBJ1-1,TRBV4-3,TGCGCCAGCAGCCGAGAGGTAACAGAGAACACTGAAGCTTTCTTT,CASSREVTENTEAFF
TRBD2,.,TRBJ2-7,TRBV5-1,TGCGCCAGCAGCTTGGATGCTAGCGGGAGGGCTGAAGAGCAGTACTTC,CASSLDASGRAEEQYF
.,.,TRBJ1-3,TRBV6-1,TGTGCCAGCAGTGATCAGGTCTTAGCAAACACCATATATTTT,CASSDQVLANTIYF
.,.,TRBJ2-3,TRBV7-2,TGTGCCAGCAGCTTATGGAGCGGAAACACAGATACGCAGTATTTT,CASSLWSGNTDTQYF
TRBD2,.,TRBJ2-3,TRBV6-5,TGTGCCAGCAGGATCACTAGCGGGGGTCCGTATACGCAGTATTTT,CASRITSGGPYTQYF
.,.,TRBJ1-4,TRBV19,TGTGCCAGTAGTGCTCCGGTCGGAGCCGACCGACTCCCCAATGAAAAACTGTTTTTT,CASSAPVGADRLPNEKLFF
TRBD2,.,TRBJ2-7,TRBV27,TGTGCCAGCAGTTTACTAGCGGGAGTTTACGAGCAGTACTTC,CASSLLAGVYEQYF
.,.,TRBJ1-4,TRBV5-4,TGTGCCAGCAGCTTTTCCGGGGCCAATGAAAAACTGTTTTTT,CASSFSGANEKLFF
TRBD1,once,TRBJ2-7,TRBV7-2,TGTGCCAGCAGCATCAACTCCGGAGGACAGGGGGCGCGGGAGCAGTACTTC,CASSINSGGQGAREQYF
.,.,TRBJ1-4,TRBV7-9,TGTGCCAGCAGCCTACTGGGTCATACAACTAATGAAAAACTGTTTTTT,CASSLLGHTTNEKLFF
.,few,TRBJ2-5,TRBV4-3,TGCGCCAGCAGCCGCCTCTGGGGCGGACAAGAGACCCAGTACTTC,CASSRLWGGQETQYF
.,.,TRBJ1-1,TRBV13,TGTGCCAGCAGCTTAGAGCTCAAGAACACTGAAGCTTTCTTT,CASSLELKNTEAFF
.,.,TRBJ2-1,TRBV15,TGTGCCACCAGCAGAGATCTGCGATATGAGCAGTTCTTC,CATSRDLRYEQFF
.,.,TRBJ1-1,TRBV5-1,TGCGCCAGCAGGGGGTTACCCCCACTACCGAACACTGAAGCTTTCTTT,CASRGLPPLPNTEAFF
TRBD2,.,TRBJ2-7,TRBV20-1,TGCAGCGCGGGGGGCTCCTACGAGCAGTACTTC,CSAGGSYEQYF
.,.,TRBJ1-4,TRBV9,TGTGCCAGCAGTTGGGACGATGTGGAACTGTTTTTT,CASSWDDVELFF
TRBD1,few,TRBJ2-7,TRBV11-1,TGTGCCAGCAGCATCACAGGGGTGGGGACAGAGAGCTTC,CASSITGVGTESF
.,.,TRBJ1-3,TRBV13,TGTGCCAGCAGCTTGGGCAGTCCGGGAAACACCATATATTTT,CASSLGSPGNTIYF
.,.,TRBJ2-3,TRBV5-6,TGTGCCAGCAGCTTTATGGGCAGAGATACGCAGTATTTT,CASSFMGRDTQYF
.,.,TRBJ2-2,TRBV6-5,TGTGCCAGCAGTTCGCTATATGGGGCCACCGGGGAGCTGTTTTTT,CASSSLYGATGELFF
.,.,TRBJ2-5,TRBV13,TGTGCCAGCAGCACTATAGGGCTAGAGGTGGAGACCCAGTACTTC,CASSTIGLEVETQYF